The 27 T cell receptor beta chains reported below all come from one sample, sequenced in a study of cytomegalovirus exposure and HLA in healthy donors (dated by TCRdb to the late 2010s). The library was made by the immunoSEQ multiplex PCR assay. A mixture of 60 forward primers for TCR Vbeta segments and 13 reverse primers for TCR Jbeta segments was used in the multiplex PCR. TCRdb stores this immuneACCESS table with in-frame sequences only. Part of the clones is absent; in the studies checked, under half of the shortfall reflects unresolved V genes, and no reason is known for the rest. This sample holds about 89,000 clones; 60% to 70% were observed only once. The ten largest clonotypes hold roughly 6% of the sample. Material for sequencing was PBMCs. These receptors were collected from a woman in her twenties or thirties in good health and CMV-seronegative.

This clone has a handful of counts. The chain combines TRBV6-1 with TRBJ1-2; tentatively, D is TRBD1 (5 bases). Trimming removed 3 bases from V and 2 bases from J, with 10 bases in between. The CDR3 has 14 residues. Per the germline V gene, CDR1 is MNHNS and CDR2 is SASEGT. CDR3 bases: TGTGCCAGCAGTGATGAGGCAGGGAACTATGGCTACACCTTC. Its protein is CASSDEAGNYGYTF.

J is TRBJ2-1 and V is TRBV5-1; possible D gene TRBD2, 6 bases. Germline V gene lookup returns CDR1 SGHRS and CDR2 YFSETQ. The CDR3 runs 14 residues. Between the trimmed V and J ends, which lost 6 bases and 4 bases, there was a span of 14 bases. CDR3: CASTWGTSYNEQFF. As DNA, the CDR3 is TGCGCCAGCACTTGGGGGACTTCTTACAATGAGCAGTTCTTC.

The CDR3 DNA is TGCGCCAGCAGCCAAGGAGGCGGGGGCGAGCAGTACTTC. It yields the protein CASSQGGGGEQYF. The chain employs TRBV4-1 and TRBJ2-7; TRBD2 matches at 7 bases. This CDR3 contains 13 residues. V was clipped by 1 base and J by 6 bases; unmatched bases: 3. Germline V gene data show CDR1 as MGHRA and CDR2 as YSYEKL.

This clone has just a few counts. The J gene is TRBJ2-2, the V gene TRBV18, with TRBD1 identical over 7 bases. V trimming: 3 bases; J trimming: 5 bases; junction bases outside the gene matches: 12. The CDR3 consists of 17 residues. Germline V gene sequence: CDR1 KGHSH, CDR2 LQKENI. CDR3 region: CASSPPVAGGKTGELFF. The CDR3 DNA reads as TGTGCCAGCTCACCTCCTGTCGCAGGGGGTAAGACCGGGGAGCTGTTTTTT.

The chain joins TRBV27 to TRBJ1-3; D gene uncertain. Germline CDR1 and CDR2: MNHEY and SMNVEV (reference sequence). V was pared by 6 bases and J by 3 bases, with 21 bases between. The CDR3 covers 17 residues. The CDR3 DNA follows: TGTGCCAGCAGGGCCCAAGGAGGCAGGTCGGGTGGAAACACCATATATTTT. Translation: CASRAQGGRSGGNTIYF.

J is TRBJ2-2 and V is TRBV18, with TRBD2 identical over 8 bases. V was clipped by 4 bases and J by 5 bases; unmatched bases: 6. Per germline, CDR1 KGHSH and CDR2 LQKENI. The CDR3 has 15 amino acids. The CDR3 region has the DNA TGTGCCAGCTCACAGACTAGCGATGGGACCGGGGAGCTGTTTTTT. Amino acid sequence: CASSQTSDGTGELFF.

The chain couples TRBV19 to TRBJ1-5; TRBD1 agrees at 8 bases. Germline loops: CDR1 LNHDA, CDR2 SQIVND (reference sequence). V lost 2 bases and J lost 0; bases outside the gene matches: 9. This CDR3 is 18 amino acids long. The CDR3 DNA reads as TGTGCCAGTAGTATAACTGACAGGGGCCCCTATAGCAATCAGCCCCAGCATTTT. Translated, it gives CASSITDRGPYSNQPQHF.

The V gene is TRBV10-2, the J gene TRBJ2-7, with D uncertain. The CDR3 is 12 amino acids. Germline CDR1 is WSHSY and CDR2 is SAAADI. Trimming left V 5 bases short and J 6 bases short, with 11 bases between. CDR3 DNA: TGCGCCAGCAGTTCGCAGATGGCCGAGCAGTACTTC. Amino acid sequence: CASSSQMAEQYF.

The chain employs TRBV5-1 and TRBJ2-2, with D possibly TRBD1 on 5 matching bases. CDR1 is SGHRS, CDR2 YFSETQ, per germline. The V end lost 7 bases, the J end lost 1 base, and 8 bases lay between the germline ends. The CDR3 totals 13 residues. CDR3 nucleotide sequence: TGCGCCAGCCGTGGACAGAACACCGGGGAGCTGTTTTTT. This gives the protein CASRGQNTGELFF.

The CDR3 DNA is TGTGCCAGCAGTTACTCGATAGGGGAATTATACACTGAAGCTTTCTTT. It codes for CASSYSIGELYTEAFF. This chain connects TRBV6-5 to TRBJ1-1; TRBD1 is a possible D gene (5 bases). Deletions cut 0 bases from V and 3 bases from J, with 14 bases between. CDR1 is MNHEY, CDR2 SVGAGI, per germline. This CDR3 region has 16 residues.

The chain is built from TRBV29-1 and TRBJ2-5; 8 bases match TRBD1. TRBJ2-7 matches the DNA end more closely, so the J call is doubtful. The CDR3 length is 13 residues. Looked up from germline, CDR1 is SQVTM and CDR2 is ANQGSEA. The CDR3 bases are TGCAGCGCCACCGGACAGGGACAGTACGAGCAGTACTTC. This codes for CSATGQGQYEQYF.

This clone has a single count. The chain couples TRBV18 to TRBJ2-5; D may be TRBD2 (6 bases). CDR3 length: 14 residues. From germline, CDR1 is KGHSH and CDR2 LQKENI. Trimming took 3 bases from V and 3 from J, leaving 11 bases between them. The CDR3 sequence is CASSPGTAKETQYF. The CDR3 DNA is TGTGCCAGCTCACCGGGGACTGCGAAAGAGACCCAGTACTTC. The complete variable domain, with remaining parts taken from reference TRBV18 and TRBJ2-5, reads NAGVMQNPRHLVRRRGQEARLRCSPMKGHSHVYWYRQLPEEGLKFMVYLQKENIIDESGMPKERFSAEFPKEGPSILRIQQVVRGDSAAYFCASSPGTAKETQYFGPGTRLLVL.

The CDR3 nucleotides are TGCAGCGTTGAAGGTTCGGCGGGGGCTCGCACTGAAGCTTTCTTT. As protein: CSVEGSAGARTEAFF. The chain links TRBV29-1 to TRBJ1-1; a possible D gene is TRBD1 (6 bases). CDR3 length: 15 residues. CDR1 and CDR2 (germline): SQVTM, ANQGSEA. The V end was cut by 1 base, the J end by 4 bases, with 16 bases between.

This clone was counted a few times. J is TRBJ2-3 and V is TRBV28; unclear D gene. CDR1 is MDHEN, CDR2 SYDVKM, per germline. The CDR3 is 14 amino acids. The V end was cut by 5 bases, the J end by 2 bases, with 11 bases between. The CDR3 reads CASSPPSLTDTQYF. The CDR3 DNA is TGTGCCAGCAGTCCGCCGAGTCTCACAGATACGCAGTATTTT.

The gene calls are TRBV30 and TRBJ1-5, with 7 nucleotides matching TRBD1. Germline lookup yields CDR1 GTSNPN and CDR2 SVGIG (reference sequence). The trim removed 5 bases at V and 4 bases at J, leaving 5 bases unmatched. The CDR3 is 13 residues long. CDR3 in DNA: TGTGCCTGGGCGGACAGGACAAATCAGCCCCAGCATTTT. It encodes CAWADRTNQPQHF.

The chain has TRBV28 and TRBJ2-7; 8 nucleotides align to TRBD1. The germline V gene has CDR1 MDHEN and CDR2 SYDVKM. This CDR3 has 15 amino acids. Unmatched junction bases numbered 3, after V lost 1 base and J lost 1 base. CDR3 bases: TGTGCCAGCAGTTTATCCGGGACAGGTTCCTACGAGCAGTACTTC. This translates into CASSLSGTGSYEQYF.

This clone turned up a few times. V gene TRBV28 combines with J gene TRBJ2-7; 10 bases match TRBD2. The germline V gene has CDR1 MDHEN and CDR2 SYDVKM. The trim removed 6 bases at V and 7 bases at J, leaving 15 bases unmatched. The CDR3 covers 16 residues. CDR3 loop: CASRTVGSGGIREQYF. The CDR3 bases are TGTGCCAGCAGGACGGTGGGTAGCGGGGGGATACGGGAGCAGTACTTC.

The CDR3 is CASSIRLAQDTQYF. The CDR3 DNA follows: TGTGCCAGCAGCATTCGACTAGCTCAAGATACGCAGTATTTT. The V and J genes are TRBV11-2 and TRBJ2-3; 7 bases match TRBD2. The germline gives CDR1 SGHAT, CDR2 FQNNGV. The CDR3 totals 14 residues. V trimming: 5 bases; J trimming: 5 bases; junction bases outside the gene matches: 7.

This chain links TRBV5-1 with TRBJ2-1; TRBD1 is a possible D gene (5 bases). The CDR3 is made up of 15 amino acids. The germline gives CDR1 SGHRS, CDR2 YFSETQ. Trimming removed 3 bases at V and 1 base at J, with 11 bases between. CDR3 sequence: CASSYDSKSYNEQFF. The CDR3 DNA follows: TGCGCCAGCAGCTACGACAGTAAATCCTACAATGAGCAGTTCTTC.

J is TRBJ2-7 and V is TRBV14, with a possible D match to TRBD1 (5 bases). V lost 3 bases and J 4 bases, leaving 7 bases between the germline ends. The CDR3 is made up of 12 amino acids. Germline-derived CDR1 and CDR2 are SGHDN and FVKESK. CDR3 region: CASSQQGYEQYF. CDR3 nucleotides: TGTGCCAGCAGCCAGCAGGGATACGAGCAGTACTTC.

The genes are TRBV11-2 and TRBJ1-2; 10 bases fit TRBD1. Trimming took 0 bases from V and 4 from J; bases not matched to a gene: 8. This CDR3 has 17 amino acids. CDR1 SGHAT and CDR2 FQNNGV come from the germline V gene. In DNA form, the CDR3 reads TGTGCCAGCAGCTTAGAGGGGGGACAGGGGACCATCTATGGCTACACCTTC. The encoded protein is CASSLEGGQGTIYGYTF.

The chain couples TRBV25-1 to TRBJ2-7; TRBD2 matches at 9 bases. The CDR3 extends over 13 amino acids. After removal of 8 bases from V and 3 bases from J, the junction contained 5 bases not matched to a gene. Germline V lookup: CDR1 MGHDK, CDR2 SYGVNS. CDR3 DNA sequence: TGTGCCAGCCAAGCGGGGGGTCGCTACGAGCAGTACTTC. This translates into CASQAGGRYEQYF.

This sequence joins TRBV29-1 and TRBJ1-5; 9 bases fit TRBD1. The CDR3 runs 14 residues. Germline V gene lookup returns CDR1 SQVTM and CDR2 ANQGSEA. V lost 4 bases to trimming and J lost 3 bases; unmatched junction nucleotides: 4. CDR3 nucleotide sequence: TGCAGCGTTGGAAACAGGGGGCCCAATCAGCCCCAGCATTTT. Translation gives CSVGNRGPNQPQHF.

J is TRBJ2-1 and V is TRBV18; maybe TRBD2 (5 bases). V was clipped by 3 bases and J by 5 bases, with 14 bases between them. Germline CDR1 reads KGHSH; CDR2 reads LQKENI. CDR3 length: 15 amino acids. This CDR3 is CASSPLALLDNEQFF. The CDR3 coding sequence is TGTGCCAGCTCACCCCTAGCCCTACTTGACAATGAGCAGTTCTTC.

The chain links TRBV19 to TRBJ2-7, with D possibly matching TRBD2 (5 bases). Germline V gene lookup returns CDR1 LNHDA and CDR2 SQIVND (reference sequence). The CDR3 is 14 amino acids. Trimming took 4 bases from V and 4 from J, leaving 14 bases between them. CDR3 nucleotides: TGTGCCAGTAGTAATACTAGAAGTGCGTACGAGCAGTACTTC. Protein sequence: CASSNTRSAYEQYF.

The chain has TRBV4-1 and TRBJ2-5; D uncertain. CDR3 length equals 15 residues. The V end lost 1 base, the J end lost 4 bases, and 13 bases lay between the germline ends. Germline V lookup: CDR1 MGHRA, CDR2 YSYEKL. The CDR3 is CASSQAGGSLETQYF. As DNA, the CDR3 is TGCGCCAGCAGCCAAGCGGGTGGTAGCCTAGAGACCCAGTACTTC.

This clone has only a few counts. This chain links TRBV19 with TRBJ2-3, with a weak D call TRBD1 (6 bases). The CDR3 has 15 residues. The germline V and J ends were trimmed by 7 bases and 2 bases, with 16 bases remaining between them. From germline, CDR1 is LNHDA and CDR2 SQIVND (reference sequence). This CDR3 is CASKPGHFSTDTQYF. The CDR3 DNA follows: TGTGCCAGTAAACCGGGACATTTTTCCACAGATACGCAGTATTTT.